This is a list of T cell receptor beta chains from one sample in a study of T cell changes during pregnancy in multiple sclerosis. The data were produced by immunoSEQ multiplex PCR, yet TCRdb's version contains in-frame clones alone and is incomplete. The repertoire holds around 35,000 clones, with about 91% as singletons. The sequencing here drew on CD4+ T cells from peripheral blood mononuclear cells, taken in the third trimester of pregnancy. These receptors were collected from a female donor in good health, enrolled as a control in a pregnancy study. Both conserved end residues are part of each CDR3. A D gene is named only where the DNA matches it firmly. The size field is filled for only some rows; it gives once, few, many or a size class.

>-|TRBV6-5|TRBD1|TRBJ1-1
TGTGCCAGCAGTCCGAGGACAGGGAGCAACACTGAAGCTTTCTTT
CASSPRTGSNTEAFF
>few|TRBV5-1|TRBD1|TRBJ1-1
TGCGCCAGCAGCGTGAAGAGGGACAGGGGGAACACTGAAGCTTTCTTT
CASSVKRDRGNTEAFF
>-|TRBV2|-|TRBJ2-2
TGTGCCAGCAGTGGAGAGACAGGGGAGCTGTTTTTT
CASSGETGELFF
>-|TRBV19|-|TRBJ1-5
TGTGCCAGTAGTATAGGGGGGACAAGGACCCATCAGCCCCAGCATTTT
CASSIGGTRTHQPQHF
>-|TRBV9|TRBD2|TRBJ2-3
TGTGCCAGCACGGCTAGCGGAACCACAGATACGCAGTATTTT
CASTASGTTDTQYF
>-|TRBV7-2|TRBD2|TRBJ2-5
TGTGCCAGCAGCTTCAAACGGGGGGGCCTCCAAGAGACCCAGTACTTC
CASSFKRGGLQETQYF
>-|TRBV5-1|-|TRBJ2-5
TGCGCCAGCAGCCCCGAGGGGGGGGCCTGGGAGACCCAGTACTTC
CASSPEGGAWETQYF
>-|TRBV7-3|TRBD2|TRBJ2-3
TGTGCCAGCAGCCGCGGGGGGGTCACAGATACGCAGTATTTT
CASSRGGVTDTQYF
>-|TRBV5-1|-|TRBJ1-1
TGCGCCAGCAGCCACTTCCCGGGGGGGCGGTTGGAGAACACTGAAGCTTTCTTT
CASSHFPGGRLENTEAFF
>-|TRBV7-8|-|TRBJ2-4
TGTGCCAGCAGCTCCTCAAAATCCGGACAGTTTTTAGCCAAAAACATTCAGTACTTC
CASSSSKSGQFLAKNIQYF
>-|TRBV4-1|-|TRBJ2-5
TGCGCCAGCAGCCAAACTCCTCGAAAAGAGACCCAGTACTTC
CASSQTPRKETQYF
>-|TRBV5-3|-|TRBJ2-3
TGTGCCAGAAGCTTGGTTCAGACAGATACGCAGTATTTT
CARSLVQTDTQYF
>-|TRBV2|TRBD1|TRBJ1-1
TGTGCCAGCAGCGGACAGGGCTCGACTGAAGCTTTCTTT
CASSGQGSTEAFF
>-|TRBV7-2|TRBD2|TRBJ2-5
TGTGCCAGCAGCGCTCTAGGCGGGGGGGCAGAGACCCAGTACTTC
CASSALGGGAETQYF
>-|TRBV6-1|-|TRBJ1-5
TGTGCCAGCAGTGGGAAGGGGTATCAGCCCCAGCATTTT
CASSGKGYQPQHF
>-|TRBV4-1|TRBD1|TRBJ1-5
TGCGCCAGCAGCCTATCGGACAGGACTGATCAGCCCCAGCATTTT
CASSLSDRTDQPQHF
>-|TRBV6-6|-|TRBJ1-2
TGTGCCAGCAGTTACTCGACTGGCGGGCTATACTATGGCTACACCTTC
CASSYSTGGLYYGYTF
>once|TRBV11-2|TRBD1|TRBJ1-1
TGTGCCAGCTATCAGGGGGGCACTGAAGCTTTCTTT
CASYQGGTEAFF
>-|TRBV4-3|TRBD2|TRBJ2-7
TGCGCCAGCAGCCAAGAAGTGGGGGGGTACTCCTACGAGCAGTACTTC
CASSQEVGGYSYEQYF
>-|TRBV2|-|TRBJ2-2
TGTGCCAGCAGTAAGGGGCGAAACACCGGGGAGCTGTTTTTT
CASSKGRNTGELFF
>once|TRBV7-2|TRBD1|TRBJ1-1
TGTGCCAGCAGCTCCCGGGACAGGGCCACTGAAGCTTTCTTT
CASSSRDRATEAFF
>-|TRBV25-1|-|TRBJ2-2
TGTGCCAGCAGTGAATATAAGCCGGGGAACACCGGGGAGCTGTTTTTT
CASSEYKPGNTGELFF
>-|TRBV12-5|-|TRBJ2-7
TGTGCTAGTGGTTCACAGGGAAGCTCCTACGAGCAGTACTTC
CASGSQGSSYEQYF
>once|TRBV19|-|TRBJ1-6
TGTGCCAGTACCGCGATGGAGGGCTCACCCCTCCACTTT
CASTAMEGSPLHF
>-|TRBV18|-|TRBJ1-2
TGTGCCAGCTCACCAGCAATCCTAAACTATGGCTACACCTTC
CASSPAILNYGYTF
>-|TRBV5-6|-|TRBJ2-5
TGTGCCAGCAGATGGAGGGGCCGGGGGGAGACCCAGTACTTC
CASRWRGRGETQYF
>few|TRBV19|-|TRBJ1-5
TGTGCCAGTAGTATTAACTGGCAGGGTGTGCCCCAGCATTTT
CASSINWQGVPQHF
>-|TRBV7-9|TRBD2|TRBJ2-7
TGTGCCAGCAGCTCTCGGGGGGAGATGGGCGAGCAGTACTTC
CASSSRGEMGEQYF
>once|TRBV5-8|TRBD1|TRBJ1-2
TGTGCCAGCAGCCAAGGACAGGGACCCTATGGCTACACCTTC
CASSQGQGPYGYTF
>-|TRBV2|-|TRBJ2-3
TGTGCCAGCAGTGATTCAGTCGCAGATACGCAGTATTTT
CASSDSVADTQYF
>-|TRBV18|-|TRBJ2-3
TGTGCCAGCTCACCAGGACGGCGAGGGTATGGCACAGATACGCAGTATTTT
CASSPGRRGYGTDTQYF
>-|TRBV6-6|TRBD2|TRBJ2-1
TGTGCCAGCAGCCGTAGCGGGCGGGTGCAGTTCTTC
CASSRSGRVQFF
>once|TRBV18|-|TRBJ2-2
TGTGCCAGCTCCCCGACAGGCCCGAACACCGGGGAGCTGTTTTTT
CASSPTGPNTGELFF
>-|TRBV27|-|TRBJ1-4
TGTGCCAGCAGTAGGACATGGGCTAATGAAAAACTGTTTTTT
CASSRTWANEKLFF
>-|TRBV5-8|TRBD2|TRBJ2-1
TGTGCCAGCACCAAGCGGGGACACAATGAGCAGTTCTTC
CASTKRGHNEQFF
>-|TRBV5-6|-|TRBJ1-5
TGTGCCAGCAGCTTGGCAGGGCTTTATAGCAATCAGCCCCAGCATTTT
CASSLAGLYSNQPQHF
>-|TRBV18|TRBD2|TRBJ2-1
TGTGCCAGCTCACCATTAGCGGGGGCCGACAATGAGCAGTTCTTC
CASSPLAGADNEQFF
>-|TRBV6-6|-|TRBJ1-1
TGTGCCAGCAGCCATCGGGGGGAAACTGAAGCTTTCTTT
CASSHRGETEAFF
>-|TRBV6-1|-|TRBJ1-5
TGTGCCAGCGGTCGGGAAAGCAATCAGCCCCAGCATTTT
CASGRESNQPQHF
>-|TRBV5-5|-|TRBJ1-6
TGTGCCAGCAGCTTCCGGTGGGGGACTGGTTCACCCCTCCACTTT
CASSFRWGTGSPLHF
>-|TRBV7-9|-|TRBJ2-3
TGTGCCAGCAGCTTAGACGGGATGTACCCAGATACGCAGTATTTT
CASSLDGMYPDTQYF
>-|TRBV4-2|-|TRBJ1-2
TGTGCCAGCAGCCAAGGGGAGAGTGGCTACACCTTC
CASSQGESGYTF
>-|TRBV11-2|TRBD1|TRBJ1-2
TGTGCCAGCAGCTTAGGCCTCAGGACAGGGGGCAGCTATGGCTACACCTTC
CASSLGLRTGGSYGYTF
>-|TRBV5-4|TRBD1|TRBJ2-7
TGTGCCAGCAGATCAGGGACAGGGGCCACCTACGAGCAGTACTTC
CASRSGTGATYEQYF
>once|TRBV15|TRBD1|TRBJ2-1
TGTGCCACCAGCGAATACAGGGGACGCGCCGTTAATGAGCAGTTCTTC
CATSEYRGRAVNEQFF
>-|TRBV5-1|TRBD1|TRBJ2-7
TGCGCCAGCAGCTTGGGAGGACAGGGGGCGGGAAGGTCCTACGAGCAGTACTTC
CASSLGGQGAGRSYEQYF
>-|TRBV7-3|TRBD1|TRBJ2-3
TGTGCCAGCAGCTTAAGGGGGCAGGGGGTTCCTAGCACAGATACGCAGTATTTT
CASSLRGQGVPSTDTQYF
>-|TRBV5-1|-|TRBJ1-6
TGCGCCAGCAGCTCCCGGGGACTCGGCAGGGATGATTCACCCCTCCACTTT
CASSSRGLGRDDSPLHF
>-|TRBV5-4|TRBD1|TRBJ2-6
TGTGCCAGCAGCTTGGAGTCAGGGGGCGGTGGGGCCAACGTCCTGACTTTC
CASSLESGGGGANVLTF
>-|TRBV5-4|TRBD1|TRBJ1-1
TGTGCCAGCAGCCAGGGACAGGGGACTGAAGCTTTCTTT
CASSQGQGTEAFF
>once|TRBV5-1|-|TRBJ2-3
TGCGCCAGCTACGTCGGGGATACGCAGTATTTT
CASYVGDTQYF
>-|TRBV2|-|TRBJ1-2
TGTGCCAGCCGTAACAACCGGGGTGAGGGTGGCTACACCTTC
CASRNNRGEGGYTF
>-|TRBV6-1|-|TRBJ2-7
TGTGCCAGCAGGACCATACAGGGTTTCGACGAGCAGTACTTC
CASRTIQGFDEQYF
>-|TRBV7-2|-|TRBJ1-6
TGTGCCAGCAGCTTAGTTACAGGTTATTCCTTACGAAATTCACCCCTCCACTTT
CASSLVTGYSLRNSPLHF
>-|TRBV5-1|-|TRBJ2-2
TGCGCCAGCAGCCCGCAACAGGGAGGGGAGCTGTTTTTT
CASSPQQGGELFF
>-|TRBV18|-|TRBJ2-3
TGTGCCAGCTCACCAGAGTTCCAATCCACAGATACGCAGTATTTT
CASSPEFQSTDTQYF
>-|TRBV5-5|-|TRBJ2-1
TGTGCCAGCAGCCTGGTCTCGGGCTACAATGAGCAGTTCTTC
CASSLVSGYNEQFF